This TCR beta chain is from a study of CD8 T cells in Susac syndrome. This clonotype was recorded once. Its cognate antigen is unknown. Reverse transcription of roughly 0.45 to 1 ug RNA was performed with random hexamers. Amplification of TCR beta CDR3 was carried out by immunoSEQ multiplex PCR, which covered 54 Vbeta and 13 Jbeta segments. TCRdb called the immunoSEQ multiplex PCR reads again in MiXCR, with one record for every CDR3 protein. This table has about 240,000 distinct CDR3 sequences, 96% appearing once. Whole-study results and caveats: Repertoires of Susac syndrome CD4+ T cells lacked clonal expansion.

Germline V gene data show CDR1 as LNHNV and CDR2 as YYDKDF (reference sequence). V gave up 2 bases and J gave up 14 bases; unmatched junction bases: 5. This CDR3 is built from 12 residues. TEMRA cells were FACS-enriched, and CD8+ and CD4+ T cells were isolated negatively. V is TRBV15 and J is TRBJ2-1; 8 nucleotides align to TRBD1. The receptor was derived from a human donor with Susac syndrome. Sequencing was performed on CD4+ T cells from PBMCs. The CDR3 DNA follows: TGTGCCACCAGCAGATCAGGACAGGGCGAGTTCTTC. Its protein is CATSRSGQGEFF.